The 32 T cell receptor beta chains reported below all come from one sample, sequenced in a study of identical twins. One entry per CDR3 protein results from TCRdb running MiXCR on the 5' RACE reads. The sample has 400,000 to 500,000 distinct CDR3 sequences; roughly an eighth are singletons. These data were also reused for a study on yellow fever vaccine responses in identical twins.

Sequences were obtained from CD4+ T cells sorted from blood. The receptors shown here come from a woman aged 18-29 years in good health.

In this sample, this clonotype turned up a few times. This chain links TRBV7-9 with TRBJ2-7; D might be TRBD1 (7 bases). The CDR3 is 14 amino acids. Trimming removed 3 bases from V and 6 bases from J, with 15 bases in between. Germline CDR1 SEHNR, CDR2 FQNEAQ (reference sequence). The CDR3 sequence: CASSFRQGGSEQYF. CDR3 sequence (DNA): TGTGCCAGCAGCTTCCGACAGGGAGGCTCCGAGCAGTACTTC.

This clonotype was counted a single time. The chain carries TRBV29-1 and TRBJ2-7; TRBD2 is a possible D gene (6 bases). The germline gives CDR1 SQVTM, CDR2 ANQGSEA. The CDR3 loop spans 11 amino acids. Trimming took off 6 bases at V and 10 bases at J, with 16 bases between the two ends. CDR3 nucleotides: TGCAGCGTCCGGGACTCAACTAGTCAGTACTTC. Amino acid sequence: CSVRDSTSQYF.

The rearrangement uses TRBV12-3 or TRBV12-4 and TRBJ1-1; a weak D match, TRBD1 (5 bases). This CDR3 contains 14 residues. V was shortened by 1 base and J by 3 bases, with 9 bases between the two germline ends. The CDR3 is CASSLGVGDTEAFF. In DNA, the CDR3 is TGTGCCAGCAGTTTAGGGGTAGGGGACACTGAAGCTTTCTTT.

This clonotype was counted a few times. The CDR3 sequence is CASRAPGQGGNEQFF. The CDR3 coding sequence is TGTGCCAGCAGAGCACCGGGACAGGGAGGCAATGAGCAGTTCTTC. The rearrangement joins TRBV25-1 to TRBJ2-1; 9 bases align to TRBD1. This CDR3 region has 15 residues. Germline V gene lookup returns CDR1 MGHDK and CDR2 SYGVNS. Germline trimming cut 6 bases from V and 6 bases from J; bases unmatched to any gene: 9.

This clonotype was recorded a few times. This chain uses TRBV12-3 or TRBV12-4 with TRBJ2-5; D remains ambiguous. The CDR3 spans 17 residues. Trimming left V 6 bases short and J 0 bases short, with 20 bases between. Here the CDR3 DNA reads TGTGCCAGCAGCAAGAGCATCGTCGTGGGCAACCAAGAGACCCAGTACTTC. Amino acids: CASSKSIVVGNQETQYF.

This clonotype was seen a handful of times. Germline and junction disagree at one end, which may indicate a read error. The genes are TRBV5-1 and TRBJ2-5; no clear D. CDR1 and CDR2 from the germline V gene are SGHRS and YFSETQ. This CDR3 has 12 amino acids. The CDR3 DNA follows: TGCGCCAGAAGCTTGGCCGGGGAGACCCAGTACTTC. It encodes CARSLAGETQYF. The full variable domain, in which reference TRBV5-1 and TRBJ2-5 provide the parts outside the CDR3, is KAGVTQTPRYLIKTRGQQVTLSCSPISGHRSVSWYQQTPGQGLQFLFEYFSETQRNKGNFPGRFSGRQFSNSRSEMNVSTLELGDSALYLCARSLAGETQYFGPGTRLLVL.

The CDR3 DNA sequence: TGTGCCACCAGTGAGGTTAGGGGGGCAAACACCGGGGAGCTGTTTTTT. Translating it yields CATSEVRGANTGELFF. The chain recombines TRBV24-1 with TRBJ2-2; D may match TRBD1 or TRBD2 (6 bases each). From germline, CDR1 is KGHDR and CDR2 SFDVKD. The CDR3 totals 16 residues. V was pared by 4 bases and J by 2 bases, with 13 bases between.

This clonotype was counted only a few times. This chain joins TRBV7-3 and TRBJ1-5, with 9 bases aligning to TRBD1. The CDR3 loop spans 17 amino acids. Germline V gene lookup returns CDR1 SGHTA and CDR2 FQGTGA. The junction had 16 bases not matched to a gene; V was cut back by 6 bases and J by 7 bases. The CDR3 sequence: CASSFIRDRVFPQPQHF. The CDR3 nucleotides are TGTGCCAGCAGTTTCATCCGGGACAGGGTCTTTCCGCAGCCCCAGCATTTT.

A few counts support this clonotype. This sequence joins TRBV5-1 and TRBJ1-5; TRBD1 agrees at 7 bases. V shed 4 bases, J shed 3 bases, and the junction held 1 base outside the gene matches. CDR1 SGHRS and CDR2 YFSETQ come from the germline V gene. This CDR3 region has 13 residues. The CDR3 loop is CASSTGANQPQHF. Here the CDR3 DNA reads TGCGCCAGCAGCACAGGGGCCAATCAGCCCCAGCATTTT.

CDR3 sequence (DNA): TGTGCCAGCAGCGTAGGGTTCACTGAGCAGTTCTTC. Translating it yields CASSVGFTEQFF. The chain recombines TRBV9 with TRBJ2-1; D is ambiguous. Trimming left V 0 bases short and J 9 bases short, with 7 bases between. Germline V lookup: CDR1 SGDLS, CDR2 YYNGEE. The CDR3 is 12 amino acids.

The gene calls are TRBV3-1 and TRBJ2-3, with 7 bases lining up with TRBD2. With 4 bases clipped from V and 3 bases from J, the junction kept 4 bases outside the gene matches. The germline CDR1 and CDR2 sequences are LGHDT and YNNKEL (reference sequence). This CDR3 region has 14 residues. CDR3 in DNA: TGTGCCAGCAGCCGGGCTAGCGGTACAGATACGCAGTATTTT. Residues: CASSRASGTDTQYF.

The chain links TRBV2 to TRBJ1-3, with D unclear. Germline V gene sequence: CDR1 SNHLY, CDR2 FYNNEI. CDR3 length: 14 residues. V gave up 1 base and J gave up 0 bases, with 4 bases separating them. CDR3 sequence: CASSEEFSGNTIYF. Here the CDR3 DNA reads TGTGCCAGCAGTGAAGAGTTCTCTGGAAACACCATATATTTT.

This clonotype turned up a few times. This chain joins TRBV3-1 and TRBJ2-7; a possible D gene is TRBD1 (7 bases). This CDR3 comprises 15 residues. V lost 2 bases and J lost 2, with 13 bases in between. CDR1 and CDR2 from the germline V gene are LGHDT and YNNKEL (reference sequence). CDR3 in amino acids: CASSQRRDSTYEQYF. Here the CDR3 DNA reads TGTGCCAGCAGCCAAAGGAGGGACAGCACCTACGAGCAGTACTTC.

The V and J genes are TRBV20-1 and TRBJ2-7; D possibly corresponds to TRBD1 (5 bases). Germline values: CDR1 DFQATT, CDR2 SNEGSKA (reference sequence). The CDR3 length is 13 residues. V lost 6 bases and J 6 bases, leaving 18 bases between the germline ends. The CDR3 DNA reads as TGCAGTGCCAGCAGGGTGGGGCGTTCCGAGCAGTACTTC. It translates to CSASRVGRSEQYF.

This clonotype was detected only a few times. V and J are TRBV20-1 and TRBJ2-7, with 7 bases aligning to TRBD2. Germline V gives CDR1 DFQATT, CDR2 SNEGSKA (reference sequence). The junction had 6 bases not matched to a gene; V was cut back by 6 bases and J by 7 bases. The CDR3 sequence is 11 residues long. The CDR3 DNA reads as TGCAGTGCCCCCGGGGAGGGGGAGCAGTACTTC. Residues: CSAPGEGEQYF.

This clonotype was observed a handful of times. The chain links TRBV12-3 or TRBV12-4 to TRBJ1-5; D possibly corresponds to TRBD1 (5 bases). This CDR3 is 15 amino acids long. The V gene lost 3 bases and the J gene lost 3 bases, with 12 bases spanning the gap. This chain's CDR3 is CASSLTTAPNQPQHF. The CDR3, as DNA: TGTGCCAGCAGTTTGACGACAGCCCCCAATCAGCCCCAGCATTTT.

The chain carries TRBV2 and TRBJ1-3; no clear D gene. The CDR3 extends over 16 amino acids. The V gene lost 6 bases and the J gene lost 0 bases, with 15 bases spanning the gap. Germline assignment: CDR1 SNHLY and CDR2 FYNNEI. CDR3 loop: CASSWEGSHSGNTIYF. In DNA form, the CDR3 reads TGTGCCAGCAGCTGGGAGGGAAGCCACTCTGGAAACACCATATATTTT.

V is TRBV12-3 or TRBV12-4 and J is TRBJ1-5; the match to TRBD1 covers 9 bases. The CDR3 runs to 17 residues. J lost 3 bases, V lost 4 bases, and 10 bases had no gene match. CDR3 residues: CASSWGQGRVYNQPQHF. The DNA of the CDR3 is TGTGCCAGCAGTTGGGGACAGGGCCGAGTCTACAATCAGCCCCAGCATTTT.

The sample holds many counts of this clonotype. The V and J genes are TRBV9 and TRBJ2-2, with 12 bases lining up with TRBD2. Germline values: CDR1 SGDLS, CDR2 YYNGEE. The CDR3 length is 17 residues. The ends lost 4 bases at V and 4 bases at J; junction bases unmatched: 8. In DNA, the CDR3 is TGTGCCAGCAGCACTAGCGGGGGGTCGCGAATCACCGGGGAGCTGTTTTTT. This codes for CASSTSGGSRITGELFF.

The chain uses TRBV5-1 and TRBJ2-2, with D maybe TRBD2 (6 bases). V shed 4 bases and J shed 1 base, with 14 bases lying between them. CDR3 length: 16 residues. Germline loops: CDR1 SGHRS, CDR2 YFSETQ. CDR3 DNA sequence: TGCGCCAGCAGCGCTCTCCGGGGGATGAACACCGGGGAGCTGTTTTTT. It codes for CASSALRGMNTGELFF.

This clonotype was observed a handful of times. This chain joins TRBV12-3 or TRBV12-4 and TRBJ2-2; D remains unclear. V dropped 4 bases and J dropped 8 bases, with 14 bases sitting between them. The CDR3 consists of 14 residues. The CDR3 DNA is TGTGCCAGCAGTTCCGGGCCCCTTATGGGGGAGCTGTTTTTT. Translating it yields CASSSGPLMGELFF.

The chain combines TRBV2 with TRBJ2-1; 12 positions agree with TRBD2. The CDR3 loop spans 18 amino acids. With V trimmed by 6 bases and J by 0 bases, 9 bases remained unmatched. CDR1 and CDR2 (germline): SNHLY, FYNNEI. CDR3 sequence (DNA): TGTGCCAGCAGCTTGACTAGCGGGGGCCCGAGCTCCTACAATGAGCAGTTCTTC. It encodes CASSLTSGGPSSYNEQFF.

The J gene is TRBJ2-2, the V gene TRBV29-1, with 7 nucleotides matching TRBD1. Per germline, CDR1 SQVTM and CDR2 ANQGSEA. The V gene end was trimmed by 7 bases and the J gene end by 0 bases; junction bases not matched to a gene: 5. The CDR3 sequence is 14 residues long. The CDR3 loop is CSARGTANTGELFF. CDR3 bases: TGCAGCGCTAGAGGGACAGCGAACACCGGGGAGCTGTTTTTT.

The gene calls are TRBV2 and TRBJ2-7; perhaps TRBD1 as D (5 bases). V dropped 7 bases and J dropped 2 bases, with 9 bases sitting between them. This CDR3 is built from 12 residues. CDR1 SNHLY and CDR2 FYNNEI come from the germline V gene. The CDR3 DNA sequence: TGTGCCAGCACCGCGGACACCTACGAGCAGTACTTC. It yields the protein CASTADTYEQYF. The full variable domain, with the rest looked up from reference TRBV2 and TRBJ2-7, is EPEVTQTPSHQVTQMGQEVILRCVPISNHLYFYWYRQILGQKVEFLVSFYNNEISEKSEIFDDQFSVERPDGSNFTLKIRSTKLEDSAMYFCASTADTYEQYFGPGTRLTVT.

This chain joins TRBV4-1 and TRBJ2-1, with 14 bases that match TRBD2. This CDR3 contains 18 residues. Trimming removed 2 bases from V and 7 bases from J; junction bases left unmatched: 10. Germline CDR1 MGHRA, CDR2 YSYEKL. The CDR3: CASSQTRLAGGSSNEQFF. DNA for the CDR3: TGCGCCAGCAGCCAAACGAGACTAGCGGGAGGGAGTTCTAATGAGCAGTTCTTC.

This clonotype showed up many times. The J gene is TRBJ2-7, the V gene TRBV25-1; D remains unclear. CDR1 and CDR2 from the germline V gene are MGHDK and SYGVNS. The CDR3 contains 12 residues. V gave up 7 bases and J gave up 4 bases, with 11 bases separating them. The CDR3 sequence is CASTSDPYEQYF. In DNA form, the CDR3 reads TGTGCCAGCACCTCGGACCCTTACGAGCAGTACTTC.

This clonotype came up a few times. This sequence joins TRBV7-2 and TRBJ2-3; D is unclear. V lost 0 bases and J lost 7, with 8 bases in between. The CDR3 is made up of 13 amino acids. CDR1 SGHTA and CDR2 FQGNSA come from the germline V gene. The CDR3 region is CASSLAGFHTQYF. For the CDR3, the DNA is TGTGCCAGCAGCTTAGCGGGGTTTCATACGCAGTATTTT. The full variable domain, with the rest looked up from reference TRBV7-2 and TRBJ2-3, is GAGVSQSPSNKVTEKGKDVELRCDPISGHTALYWYRQSLGQGLEFLIYFQGNSAPDKSGLPSDRFSAERTGGSVSTLTIQRTQQEDSAVYLCASSLAGFHTQYFGPGTRLTVL.

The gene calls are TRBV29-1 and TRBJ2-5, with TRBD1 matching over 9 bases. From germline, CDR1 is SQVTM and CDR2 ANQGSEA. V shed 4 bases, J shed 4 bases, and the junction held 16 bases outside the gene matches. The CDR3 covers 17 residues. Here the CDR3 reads CSVAPGQGGVMGETQYF. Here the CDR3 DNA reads TGCAGCGTTGCCCCGGGACAGGGTGGTGTTATGGGAGAGACCCAGTACTTC.

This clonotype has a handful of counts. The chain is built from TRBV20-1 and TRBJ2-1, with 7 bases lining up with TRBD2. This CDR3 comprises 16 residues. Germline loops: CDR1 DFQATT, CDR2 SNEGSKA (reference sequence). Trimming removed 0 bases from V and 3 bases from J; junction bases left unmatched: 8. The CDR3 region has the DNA TGCAGTGCTAGAGATCTAATGGGGGGGGGCTACAATGAGCAGTTCTTC. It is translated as CSARDLMGGGYNEQFF.

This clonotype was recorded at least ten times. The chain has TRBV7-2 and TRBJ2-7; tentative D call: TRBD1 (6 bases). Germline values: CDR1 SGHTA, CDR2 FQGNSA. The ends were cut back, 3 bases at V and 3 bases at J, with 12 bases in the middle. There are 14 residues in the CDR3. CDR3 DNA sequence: TGTGCCAGCAGCTTCTGGGGGCAGAACTACGAGCAGTACTTC. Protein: CASSFWGQNYEQYF.

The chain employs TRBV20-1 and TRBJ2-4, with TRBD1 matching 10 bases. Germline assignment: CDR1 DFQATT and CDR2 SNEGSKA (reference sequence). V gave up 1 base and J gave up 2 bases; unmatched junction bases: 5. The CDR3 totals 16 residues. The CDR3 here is CSARAGQGLTKNIQYF. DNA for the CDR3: TGCAGTGCTAGAGCGGGACAGGGGTTGACCAAAAACATTCAGTACTTC.

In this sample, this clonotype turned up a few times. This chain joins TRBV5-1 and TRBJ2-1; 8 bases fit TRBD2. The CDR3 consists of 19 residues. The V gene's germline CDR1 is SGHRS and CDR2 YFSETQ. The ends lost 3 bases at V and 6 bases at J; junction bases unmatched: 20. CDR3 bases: TGCGCCAGCAGCTCCGCGGTCCCTAGTCGGGGGGGCCTGGGCAATGAGCAGTTCTTC. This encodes CASSSAVPSRGGLGNEQFF.